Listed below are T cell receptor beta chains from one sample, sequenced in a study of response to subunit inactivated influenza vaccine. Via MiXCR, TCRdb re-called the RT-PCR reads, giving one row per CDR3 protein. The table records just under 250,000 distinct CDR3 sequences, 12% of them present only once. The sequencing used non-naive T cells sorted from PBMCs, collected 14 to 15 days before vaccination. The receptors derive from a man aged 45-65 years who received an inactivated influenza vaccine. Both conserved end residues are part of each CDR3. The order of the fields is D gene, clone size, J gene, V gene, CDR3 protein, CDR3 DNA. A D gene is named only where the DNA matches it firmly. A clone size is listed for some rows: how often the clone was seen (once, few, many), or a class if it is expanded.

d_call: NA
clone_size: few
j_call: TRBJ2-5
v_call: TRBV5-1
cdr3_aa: CASSLVVGRGIHF
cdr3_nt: NA

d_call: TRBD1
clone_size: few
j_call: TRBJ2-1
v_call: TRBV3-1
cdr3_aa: CASSQDSGQGGSYNEQFF
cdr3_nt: TGTGCCAGCAGCCAAGATTCGGGACAGGGTGGTTCCTACAATGAGCAGTTCTTC

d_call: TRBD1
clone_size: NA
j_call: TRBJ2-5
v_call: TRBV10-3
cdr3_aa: CAISGQGAETQYF
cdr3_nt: TGTGCCATCAGTGGACAGGGGGCCGAGACCCAGTACTTC

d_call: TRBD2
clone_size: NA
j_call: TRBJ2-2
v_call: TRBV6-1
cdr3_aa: CASRTGLAGAVELFF
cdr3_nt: TGTGCCAGCAGGACGGGACTAGCGGGAGCCGTGGAGCTGTTTTTT

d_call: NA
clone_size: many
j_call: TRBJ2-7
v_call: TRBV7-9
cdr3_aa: CASSLAAGYEQYF
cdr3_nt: TGTGCCAGCAGCTTAGCTGCCGGCTACGAGCAGTACTTC

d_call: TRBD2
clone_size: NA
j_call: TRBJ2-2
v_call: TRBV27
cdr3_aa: CASSKGLAETGELFF
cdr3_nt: TGTGCCAGCAGTAAGGGACTAGCTGAAACCGGGGAGCTGTTTTTT

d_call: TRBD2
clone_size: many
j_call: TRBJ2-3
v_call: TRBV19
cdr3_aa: CASSMGLAGGPAPYF
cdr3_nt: TGTGCCAGTAGTATGGGACTAGCGGGGGGGCCCGCCCCGTATTTT

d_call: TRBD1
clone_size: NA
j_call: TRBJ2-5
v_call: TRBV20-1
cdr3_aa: CSAPPRDRERETQYF
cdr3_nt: TGCAGTGCTCCACCCCGCGACAGGGAGCGAGAGACCCAGTACTTC

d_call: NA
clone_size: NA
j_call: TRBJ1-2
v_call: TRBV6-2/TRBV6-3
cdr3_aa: CASSKETETYGYTF
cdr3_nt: TGTGCCAGCAGTAAAGAGACAGAGACTTATGGCTACACCTTC

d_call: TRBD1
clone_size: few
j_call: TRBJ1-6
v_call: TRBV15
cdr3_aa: CATSRNGQGGSPLHF
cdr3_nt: TGTGCCACCAGCAGAAATGGACAGGGTGGTTCACCCCTCCACTTT

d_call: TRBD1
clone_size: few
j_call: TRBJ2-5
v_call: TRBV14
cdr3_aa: CASSQVYRGLEEGETQYF
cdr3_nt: TGTGCCAGCAGCCAAGTTTACAGGGGGCTAGAGGAGGGAGAGACCCAGTACTTC

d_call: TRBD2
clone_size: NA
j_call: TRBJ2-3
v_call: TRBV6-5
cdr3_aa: CASSHGTSGGSTDTQYF
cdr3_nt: TGTGCCAGCAGTCACGGGACTAGCGGGGGAAGCACAGATACGCAGTATTTT

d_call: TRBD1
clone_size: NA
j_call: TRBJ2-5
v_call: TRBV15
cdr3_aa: CATSRDYGTGGFQETQYF
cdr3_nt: TGTGCCACCAGCAGAGATTACGGGACAGGGGGGTTCCAAGAGACCCAGTACTTC

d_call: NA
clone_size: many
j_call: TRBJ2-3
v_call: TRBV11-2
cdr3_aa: CASSLGVGFGSTDTQYF
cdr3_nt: TGTGCCAGCAGCTTAGGGGTTGGGTTTGGGTCCACAGATACGCAGTATTTT

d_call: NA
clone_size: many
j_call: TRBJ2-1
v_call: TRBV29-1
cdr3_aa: CSVGLHEQFF
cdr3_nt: TGCAGCGTTGGGTTGCATGAGCAGTTCTTC

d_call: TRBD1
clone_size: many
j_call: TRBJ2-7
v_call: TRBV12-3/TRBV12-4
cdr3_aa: CASSTGTGAGEQYF
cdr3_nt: TGTGCCAGCAGCACCGGGACAGGGGCGGGCGAGCAGTACTTC

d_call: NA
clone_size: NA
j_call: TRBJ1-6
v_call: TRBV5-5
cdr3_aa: CASSLGWQDNSPLHF
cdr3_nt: TGTGCCAGCAGCTTAGGTTGGCAAGATAATTCACCCCTCCACTTT

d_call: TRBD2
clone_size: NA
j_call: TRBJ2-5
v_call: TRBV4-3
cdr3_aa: CASSLSGTSGSETQYF
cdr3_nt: TGCGCCAGCAGCCTCTCTGGGACTAGCGGGAGTGAGACCCAGTACTTC

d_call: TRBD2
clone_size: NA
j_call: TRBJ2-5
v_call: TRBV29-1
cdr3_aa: CSADGGGFETQYF
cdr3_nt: TGCAGCGCCGACGGGGGGGGCTTTGAGACCCAGTACTTC

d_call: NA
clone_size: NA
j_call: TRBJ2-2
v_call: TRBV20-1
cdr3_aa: CSARLVGRNTGELFF
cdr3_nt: TGCAGTGCTAGACTCGTGGGCAGGAACACCGGGGAGCTGTTTTTT

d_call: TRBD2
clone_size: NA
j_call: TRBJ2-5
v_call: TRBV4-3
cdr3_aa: CASSQGGSETQYF
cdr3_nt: TGCGCCAGCAGCCAAGGCGGGAGCGAGACCCAGTACTTC

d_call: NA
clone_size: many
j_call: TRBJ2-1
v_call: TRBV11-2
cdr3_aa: CASSPRPGTPYNEQFF
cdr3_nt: TGTGCCAGCAGCCCCCGTCCGGGGACCCCCTACAATGAGCAGTTCTTC

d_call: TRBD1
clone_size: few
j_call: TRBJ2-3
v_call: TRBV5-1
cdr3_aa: CASSLAGTGWDTQYF
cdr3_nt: TGCGCCAGCAGCTTGGCCGGGACAGGGTGGGATACGCAGTATTTT

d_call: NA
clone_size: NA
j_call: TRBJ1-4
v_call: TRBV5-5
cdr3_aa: CATRVRPTNEKLFF
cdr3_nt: TGTGCCACCAGGGTGAGGCCAACTAATGAAAAACTGTTTTTT

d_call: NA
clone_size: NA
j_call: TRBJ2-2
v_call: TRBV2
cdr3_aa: CASRILAPGELFF
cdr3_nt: TGTGCCAGCAGGATACTAGCCCCCGGGGAGCTGTTTTTT

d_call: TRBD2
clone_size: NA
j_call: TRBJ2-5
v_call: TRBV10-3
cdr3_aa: CAISGTSGLETQYF
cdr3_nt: TGTGCCATCAGCGGGACTAGCGGTCTGGAGACCCAGTACTTC

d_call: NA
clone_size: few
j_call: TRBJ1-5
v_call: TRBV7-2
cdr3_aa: CASSSDRTVAGPQHF
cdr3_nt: TGTGCCAGCAGCTCCGACCGGACAGTAGCTGGGCCCCAGCATTTT

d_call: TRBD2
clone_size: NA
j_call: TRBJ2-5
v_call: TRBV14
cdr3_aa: CASSWDYVQETQYF
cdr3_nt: TGTGCCAGCAGCTGGGACTATGTACAAGAGACCCAGTACTTC

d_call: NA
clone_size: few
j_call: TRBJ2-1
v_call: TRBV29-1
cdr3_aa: CSVVGSGFNEQFF
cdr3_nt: TGCAGCGTTGTTGGTAGCGGATTCAATGAGCAGTTCTTC

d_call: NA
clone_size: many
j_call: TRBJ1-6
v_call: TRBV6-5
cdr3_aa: CASSYSTNSPLHF
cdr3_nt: TGTGCCAGCAGTTACTCGACGAATTCACCCCTCCACTTT

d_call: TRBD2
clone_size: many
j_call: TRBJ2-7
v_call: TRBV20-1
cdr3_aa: CSARDGTSASYEQYF
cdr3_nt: TGCAGTGCTAGAGATGGGACTAGCGCCTCCTACGAGCAGTACTTC

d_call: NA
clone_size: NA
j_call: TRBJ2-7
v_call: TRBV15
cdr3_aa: CATSRDVQDEQYF
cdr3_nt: TGTGCCACCAGCAGAGATGTGCAGGACGAGCAGTACTTC

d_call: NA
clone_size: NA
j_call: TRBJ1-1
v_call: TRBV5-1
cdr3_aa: CASSLWGANTEAFF
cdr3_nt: TGCGCCAGCAGCTTGTGGGGGGCGAACACTGAAGCTTTCTTT

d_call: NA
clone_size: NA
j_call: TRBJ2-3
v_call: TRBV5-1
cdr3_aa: CASSLTGVGTDTQYF
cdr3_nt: TGCGCCAGCAGCTTAACCGGGGTAGGGACAGATACGCAGTATTTT

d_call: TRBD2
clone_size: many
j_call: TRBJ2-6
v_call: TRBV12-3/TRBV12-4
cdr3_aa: CASSLILRGGVFSSGANVLTF
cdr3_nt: TGTGCCAGCAGTTTGATTCTGCGCGGGGGGGTCTTTTCTTCTGGGGCCAACGTCCTGACTTTC

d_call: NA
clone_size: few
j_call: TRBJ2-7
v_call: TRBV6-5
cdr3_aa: CASSYSSAGPEQYF
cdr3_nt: TGTGCCAGCAGTTACTCGTCAGCAGGGCCCGAGCAGTACTTC

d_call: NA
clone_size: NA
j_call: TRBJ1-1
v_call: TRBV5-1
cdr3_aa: CASSLVSGGDTEAFF
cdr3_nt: TGCGCCAGCAGCTTGGTTTCAGGAGGGGACACTGAAGCTTTCTTT

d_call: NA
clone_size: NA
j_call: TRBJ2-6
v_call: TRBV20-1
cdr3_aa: CSATAPGDSGANVLTF
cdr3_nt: TGCAGTGCTACTGCCCCAGGGGACTCTGGGGCCAACGTCCTGACTTTC

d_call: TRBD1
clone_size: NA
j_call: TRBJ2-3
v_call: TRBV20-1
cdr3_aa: CSARLRQGAADTQYF
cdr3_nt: TGCAGTGCTAGACTGAGACAGGGGGCCGCAGATACGCAGTATTTT

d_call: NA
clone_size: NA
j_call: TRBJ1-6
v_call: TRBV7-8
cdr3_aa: CASSSAPGTKKSPLHF
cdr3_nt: TGTGCCAGCAGCTCCGCCCCCGGGACGAAGAAATCACCCCTCCACTTT

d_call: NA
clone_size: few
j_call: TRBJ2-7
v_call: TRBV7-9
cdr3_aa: CASSLGTASNLAYEQYF
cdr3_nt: TGTGCCAGCAGCTTAGGGACCGCTTCCAACTTAGCCTACGAGCAGTACTTC

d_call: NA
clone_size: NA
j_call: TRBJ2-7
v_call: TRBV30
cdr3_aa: CAWSVSFYEQYF
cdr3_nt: TGTGCCTGGAGTGTTTCGTTTTACGAGCAGTACTTC

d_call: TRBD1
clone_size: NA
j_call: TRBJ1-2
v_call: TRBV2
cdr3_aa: CASRPTSGQFNYGYTF
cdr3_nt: TGTGCCAGCAGGCCCACTTCGGGACAGTTTAACTATGGCTACACCTTC

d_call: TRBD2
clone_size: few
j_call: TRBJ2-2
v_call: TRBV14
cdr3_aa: CASSPFGLAGVSGELFF
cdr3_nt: TGTGCCAGCAGCCCTTTCGGGCTAGCGGGGGTATCCGGGGAGCTGTTTTTT

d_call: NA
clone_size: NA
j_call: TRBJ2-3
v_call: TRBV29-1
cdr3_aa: CSIKGGPAGTDTQYF
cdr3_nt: TGCAGCATAAAAGGGGGCCCCGCGGGGACAGATACGCAGTATTTT

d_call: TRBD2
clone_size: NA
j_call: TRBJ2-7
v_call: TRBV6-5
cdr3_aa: CASSYDLGGMYEQYF
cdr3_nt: TGTGCCAGCAGTTACGATCTGGGGGGGATGTACGAGCAGTACTTC

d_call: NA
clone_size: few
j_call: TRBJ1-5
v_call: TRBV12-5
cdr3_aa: CASALGISGNQPQHF
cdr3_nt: TGTGCTAGTGCCTTAGGCATATCCGGCAATCAGCCCCAGCATTTT

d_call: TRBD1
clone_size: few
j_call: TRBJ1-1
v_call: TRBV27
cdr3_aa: CASSFRRGLTEAFF
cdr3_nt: TGTGCCAGCAGTTTTCGCAGGGGGCTAACTGAAGCTTTCTTT